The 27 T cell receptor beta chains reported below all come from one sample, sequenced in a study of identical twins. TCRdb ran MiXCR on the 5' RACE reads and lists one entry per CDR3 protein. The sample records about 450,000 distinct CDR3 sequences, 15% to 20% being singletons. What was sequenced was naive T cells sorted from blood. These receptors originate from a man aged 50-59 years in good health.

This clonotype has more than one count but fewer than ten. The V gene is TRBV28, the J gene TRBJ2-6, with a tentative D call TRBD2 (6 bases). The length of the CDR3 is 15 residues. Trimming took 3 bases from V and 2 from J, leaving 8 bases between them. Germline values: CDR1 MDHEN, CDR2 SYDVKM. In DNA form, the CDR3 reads TGTGCCAGCAGTTTCTCGGGGGCTGGGGCCAACGTCCTGACTTTC. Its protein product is CASSFSGAGANVLTF.

The CDR3 nucleotides read TGCGCCAGCAGCTCCAGACTAGCCGGGCAAGAGACCCAGTACTTC. Its translation is CASSSRLAGQETQYF. The rearrangement links TRBV5-1 to TRBJ2-5; 7 bases line up with TRBD2. Germline CDR1 SGHRS, CDR2 YFSETQ. The trim removed 3 bases at V and 2 bases at J, leaving 7 bases unmatched. This CDR3 comprises 15 residues.

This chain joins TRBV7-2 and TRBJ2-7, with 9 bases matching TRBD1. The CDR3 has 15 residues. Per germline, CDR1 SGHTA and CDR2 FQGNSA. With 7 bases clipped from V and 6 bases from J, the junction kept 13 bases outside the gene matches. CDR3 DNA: TGTGCCAGCACCGGGACAGGGAGTCGAAGTCGCGAGCAGTACTTC. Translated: CASTGTGSRSREQYF.

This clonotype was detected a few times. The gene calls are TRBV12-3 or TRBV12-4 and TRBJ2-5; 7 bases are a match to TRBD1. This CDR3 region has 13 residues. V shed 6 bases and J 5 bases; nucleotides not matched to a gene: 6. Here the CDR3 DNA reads TGTGCCAGCAGGACCGGGACAGTGGAGACCCAGTACTTC. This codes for CASRTGTVETQYF.

This CDR3 reads CASSQVGTANYGYTF. CDR3 DNA sequence: TGTGCCAGCAGCCAAGTCGGGACAGCTAACTATGGCTACACCTTC. The chain has TRBV14 and TRBJ1-2; TRBD1 matches at 7 bases. J was trimmed by 0 bases and V by 1 base; bases with no gene match: 2. The CDR3 runs 15 residues. CDR1 is SGHDN and CDR2 is FVKESK in the germline V gene.

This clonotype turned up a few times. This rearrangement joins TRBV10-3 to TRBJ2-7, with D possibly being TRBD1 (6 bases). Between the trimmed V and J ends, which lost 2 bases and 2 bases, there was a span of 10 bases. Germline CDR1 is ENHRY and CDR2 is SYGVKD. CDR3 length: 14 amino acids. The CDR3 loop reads CAISEGGGTYEQYF. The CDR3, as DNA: TGTGCCATCAGTGAGGGGGGCGGCACCTACGAGCAGTACTTC.

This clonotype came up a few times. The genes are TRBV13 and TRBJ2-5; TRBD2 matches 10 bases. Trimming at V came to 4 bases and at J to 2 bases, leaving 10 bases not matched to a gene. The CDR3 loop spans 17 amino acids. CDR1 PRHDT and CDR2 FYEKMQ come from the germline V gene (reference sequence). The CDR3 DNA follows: TGTGCCAGCAGCTCCCTCCTAGAGCGGGAGGGTCAAGAGACCCAGTACTTC. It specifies CASSSLLEREGQETQYF.

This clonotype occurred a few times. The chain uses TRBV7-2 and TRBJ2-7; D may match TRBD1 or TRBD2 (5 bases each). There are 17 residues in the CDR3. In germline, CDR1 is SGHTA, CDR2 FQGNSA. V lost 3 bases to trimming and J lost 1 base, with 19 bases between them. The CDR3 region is CASSLEIGTAVSYEQYF. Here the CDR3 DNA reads TGTGCCAGCAGCTTGGAAATCGGGACGGCCGTTTCCTACGAGCAGTACTTC.

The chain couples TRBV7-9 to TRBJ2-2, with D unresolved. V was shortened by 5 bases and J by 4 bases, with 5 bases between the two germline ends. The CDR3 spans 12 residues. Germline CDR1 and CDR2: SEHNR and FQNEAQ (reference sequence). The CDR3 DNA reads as TGTGCCAGCAGCGTCAGCACCGGGGAGCTGTTTTTT. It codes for CASSVSTGELFF.

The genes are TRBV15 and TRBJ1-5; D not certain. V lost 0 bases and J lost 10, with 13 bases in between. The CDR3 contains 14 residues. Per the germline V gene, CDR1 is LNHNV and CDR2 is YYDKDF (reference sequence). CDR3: CATSRDGQKEPQHF. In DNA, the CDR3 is TGTGCCACCAGCAGAGACGGCCAGAAAGAACCCCAGCATTTT.

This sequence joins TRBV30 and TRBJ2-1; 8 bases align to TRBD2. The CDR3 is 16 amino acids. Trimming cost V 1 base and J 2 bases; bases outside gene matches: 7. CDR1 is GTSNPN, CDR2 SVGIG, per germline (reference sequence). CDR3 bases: TGTGCCTGGAGTGCCTTAGCGGGATCCCCCTACAATGAGCAGTTCTTC. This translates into CAWSALAGSPYNEQFF.

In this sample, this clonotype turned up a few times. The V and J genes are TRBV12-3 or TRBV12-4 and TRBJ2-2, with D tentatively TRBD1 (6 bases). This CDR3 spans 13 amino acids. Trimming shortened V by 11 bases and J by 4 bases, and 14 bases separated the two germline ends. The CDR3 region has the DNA TGTGCCTCCGTCGAACAGGGCACCGGGGAGCTGTTTTTT. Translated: CASVEQGTGELFF.

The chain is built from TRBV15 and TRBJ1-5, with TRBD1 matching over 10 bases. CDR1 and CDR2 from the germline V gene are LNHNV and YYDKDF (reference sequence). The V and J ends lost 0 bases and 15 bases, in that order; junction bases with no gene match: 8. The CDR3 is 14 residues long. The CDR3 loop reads CATSRDPGTGVVHF. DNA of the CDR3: TGTGCCACCAGCAGAGATCCTGGGACAGGGGTTGTGCATTTT. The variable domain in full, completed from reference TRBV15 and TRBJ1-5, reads DAMVIQNPRYQVTQFGKPVTLSCSQTLNHNVMYWYQQKSSQAPKLLFHYYDKDFNNEADTPDNFQSRRPNTSFCFLDIRSPGLGDTAMYLCATSRDPGTGVVHFGDGTRLSIL.

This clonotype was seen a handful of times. The CDR3 coding sequence is TGTGCCAGCAGCCCAAGGAGATCCGCTAACACCGGGGAGCTGTTTTTT. Protein: CASSPRRSANTGELFF. The chain links TRBV7-2 to TRBJ2-2; unclear D gene. Per the germline V gene, CDR1 is SGHTA and CDR2 is FQGNSA. The V end was cut by 5 bases, the J end by 2 bases, with 15 bases between. The CDR3 covers 16 residues.

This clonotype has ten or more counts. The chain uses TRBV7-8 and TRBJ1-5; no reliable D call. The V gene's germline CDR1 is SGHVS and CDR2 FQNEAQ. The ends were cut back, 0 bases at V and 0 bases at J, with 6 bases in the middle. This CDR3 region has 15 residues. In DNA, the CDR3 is TGTGCCAGCAGCTTAGCAAGGGATAGCAATCAGCCCCAGCATTTT. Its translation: CASSLARDSNQPQHF.

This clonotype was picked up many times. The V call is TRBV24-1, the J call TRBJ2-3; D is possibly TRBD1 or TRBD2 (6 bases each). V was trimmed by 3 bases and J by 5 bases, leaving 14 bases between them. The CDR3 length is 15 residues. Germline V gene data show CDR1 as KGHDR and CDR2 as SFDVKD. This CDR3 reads CATSDGPGGLDTQYF. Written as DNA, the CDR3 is TGTGCCACCAGTGATGGACCCGGGGGCCTAGATACGCAGTATTTT.

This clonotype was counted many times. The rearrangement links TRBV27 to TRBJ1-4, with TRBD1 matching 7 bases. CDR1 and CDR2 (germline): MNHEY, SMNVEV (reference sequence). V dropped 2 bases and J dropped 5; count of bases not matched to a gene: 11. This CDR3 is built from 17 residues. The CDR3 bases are TGTGCCAGCAGTTTAAAGGGTTTGGGACAGTTAAATGAAAAACTGTTTTTT. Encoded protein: CASSLKGLGQLNEKLFF.

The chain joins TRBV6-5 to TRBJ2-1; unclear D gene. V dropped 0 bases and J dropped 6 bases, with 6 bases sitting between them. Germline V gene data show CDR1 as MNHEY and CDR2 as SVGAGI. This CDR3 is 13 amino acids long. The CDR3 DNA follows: TGTGCCAGCAGTTACTCCAGGACCAATGAGCAGTTCTTC. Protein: CASSYSRTNEQFF.

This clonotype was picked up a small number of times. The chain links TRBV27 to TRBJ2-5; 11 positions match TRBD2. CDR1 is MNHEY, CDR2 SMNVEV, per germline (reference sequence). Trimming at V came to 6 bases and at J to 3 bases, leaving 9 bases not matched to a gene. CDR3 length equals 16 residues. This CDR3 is CASSQTIAGGKETQYF. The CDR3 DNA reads TGTGCCAGCAGCCAAACTATAGCGGGGGGGAAAGAGACCCAGTACTTC.

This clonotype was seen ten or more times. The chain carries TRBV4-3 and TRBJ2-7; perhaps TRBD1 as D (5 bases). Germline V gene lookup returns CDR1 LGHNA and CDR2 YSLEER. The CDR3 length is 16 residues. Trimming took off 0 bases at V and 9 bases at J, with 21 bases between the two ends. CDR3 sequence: CASSQDRGPSSIPQYF. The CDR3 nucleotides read TGCGCCAGCAGCCAAGATAGGGGCCCTTCATCGATACCGCAGTACTTC.

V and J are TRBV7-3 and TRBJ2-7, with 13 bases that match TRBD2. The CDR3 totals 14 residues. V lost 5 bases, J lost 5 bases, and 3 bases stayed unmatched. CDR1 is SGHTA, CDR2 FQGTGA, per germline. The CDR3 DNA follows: TGTGCCAGCAGCGCCGGGACTAGCGGGAACGAGCAGTACTTC. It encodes CASSAGTSGNEQYF.

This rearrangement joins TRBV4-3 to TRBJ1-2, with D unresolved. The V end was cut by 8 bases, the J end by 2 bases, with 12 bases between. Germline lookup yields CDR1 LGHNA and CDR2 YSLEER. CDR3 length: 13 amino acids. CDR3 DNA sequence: TGCGCCAGCTCTAGCGACCACAACTATGGCTACACCTTC. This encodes CASSSDHNYGYTF.

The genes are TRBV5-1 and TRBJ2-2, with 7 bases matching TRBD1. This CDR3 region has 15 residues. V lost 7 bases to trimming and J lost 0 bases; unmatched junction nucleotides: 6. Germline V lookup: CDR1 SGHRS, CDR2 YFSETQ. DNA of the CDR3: TGCGCCAGCCGACGGGACAGATCGAACACCGGGGAGCTGTTTTTT. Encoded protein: CASRRDRSNTGELFF.

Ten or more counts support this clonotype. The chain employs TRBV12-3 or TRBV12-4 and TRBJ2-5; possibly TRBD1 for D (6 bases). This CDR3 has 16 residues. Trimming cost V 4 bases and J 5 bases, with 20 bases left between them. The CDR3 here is CASSSRTHTQGETQYF. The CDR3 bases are TGTGCCAGCAGTTCTCGGACACATACCCAGGGGGAGACCCAGTACTTC.

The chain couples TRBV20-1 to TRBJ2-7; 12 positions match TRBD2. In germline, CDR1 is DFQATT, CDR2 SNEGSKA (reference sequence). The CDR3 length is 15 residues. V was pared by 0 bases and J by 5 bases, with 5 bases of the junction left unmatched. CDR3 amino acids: CSARDPRLAGDEQYF. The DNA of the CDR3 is TGCAGTGCTAGAGATCCGAGACTAGCGGGAGACGAGCAGTACTTC.

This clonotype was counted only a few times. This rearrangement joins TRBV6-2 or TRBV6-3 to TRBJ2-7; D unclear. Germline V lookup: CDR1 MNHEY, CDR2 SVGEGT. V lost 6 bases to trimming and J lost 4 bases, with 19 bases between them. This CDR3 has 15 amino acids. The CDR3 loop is CASRRPVGEAYEQYF. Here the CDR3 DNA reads TGTGCCAGCAGGCGGCCGGTAGGTGAAGCGTACGAGCAGTACTTC.

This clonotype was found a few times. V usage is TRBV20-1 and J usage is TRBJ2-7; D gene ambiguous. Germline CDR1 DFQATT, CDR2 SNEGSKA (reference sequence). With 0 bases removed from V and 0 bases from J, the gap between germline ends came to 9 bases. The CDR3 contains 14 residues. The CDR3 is CSARDSRSSYEQYF. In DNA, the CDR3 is TGCAGTGCTAGAGACTCCCGGAGCTCCTACGAGCAGTACTTC.